This is a list of T cell receptor beta chains from one sample in a study of metastatic and nonmetastatic thyroid tumors. TCRdb reassembled clones from the PCR reads with MiXCR. The repertoire includes around 18,000 clones, under 15% of them detected once, and about a sixth sits in the top ten. Sequencing input: tumor tissue. The receptors derive from a female donor with papillary thyroid cancer or a benign thyroid nodule (not recorded which). Some clones in this sample may be carry-over from other donors' samples. Both conserved end residues are part of each CDR3. A D gene is named only where the DNA matches it firmly. Size tells how often a clone was seen (once, few, many) or the class of an expanded clone, and some rows leave it out.

d_call: -
v_call: TRBV6-1
j_call: TRBJ2-7
clone_size: medium-sized
cdr3_aa: CASRPQAWGIDSEQYF
cdr3_nt: TGTGCCAGCAGACCACAGGCCTGGGGGATCGATAGCGAGCAGTACTTC

d_call: TRBD1
v_call: TRBV24-1
j_call: TRBJ2-1
clone_size: many
cdr3_aa: CATSDPAGTGGFNEQFF
cdr3_nt: TGTGCCACCAGTGATCCTGCCGGGACAGGGGGCTTCAATGAGCAGTTCTTC

d_call: TRBD1
v_call: TRBV28
j_call: TRBJ2-7
clone_size: many
cdr3_aa: CAAAGGGQGSYEQYF
cdr3_nt: TGTGCAGCCGCTGGCGGGGGACAGGGCTCCTACGAGCAGTACTTC

d_call: -
v_call: TRBV9
j_call: TRBJ2-3
clone_size: many
cdr3_aa: CASTFGDWGADTQYF
cdr3_nt: TGTGCCAGCACCTTTGGGGACTGGGGCGCGGATACGCAGTATTTT

d_call: TRBD2
v_call: TRBV2
j_call: TRBJ2-3
clone_size: many
cdr3_aa: CASSSRTSGETDTQYF
cdr3_nt: TGTGCCAGCAGCTCAAGGACTAGCGGGGAAACAGATACGCAGTATTTT

d_call: TRBD2
v_call: TRBV28
j_call: TRBJ2-7
clone_size: many
cdr3_aa: CASRLQGLAGSYEQYF
cdr3_nt: TGTGCCAGCAGACTACAAGGACTAGCGGGAAGTTATGAGCAGTACTTC

d_call: -
v_call: TRBV12-3/TRBV12-4
j_call: TRBJ1-5
clone_size: medium-sized
cdr3_aa: CASSLGGAFQPQHF
cdr3_nt: TGTGCCAGCAGTTTAGGGGGGGCTTTTCAGCCCCAGCATTTT

d_call: -
v_call: TRBV5-1
j_call: TRBJ2-1
clone_size: many
cdr3_aa: CASSLEGHQNNEQFF
cdr3_nt: TGCGCCAGCAGCTTGGAGGGACACCAAAACAATGAGCAGTTCTTC

d_call: TRBD1
v_call: TRBV20-1
j_call: TRBJ2-7
clone_size: many
cdr3_aa: CSAPGQGAYEQYF
cdr3_nt: TGCAGTGCCCCGGGACAGGGGGCATACGAGCAGTACTTC

d_call: -
v_call: TRBV7-3
j_call: TRBJ2-2
clone_size: many
cdr3_aa: CASSLQADTGELFF
cdr3_nt: TGTGCCAGCAGCTTACAAGCGGACACCGGGGAGCTGTTTTTT

d_call: -
v_call: TRBV6-2/TRBV6-3
j_call: TRBJ1-2
clone_size: many
cdr3_aa: CASSYSGRGGYGYTF
cdr3_nt: TGTGCCAGCAGTTACTCGGGACGCGGGGGATATGGCTACACCTTC

d_call: -
v_call: TRBV20-1
j_call: TRBJ1-4
clone_size: -
cdr3_aa: CSASSRLFEKLFF
cdr3_nt: TGCAGTGCTAGTTCTCGGCTGTTTGAAAAACTGTTTTTT

d_call: -
v_call: TRBV12-3/TRBV12-4
j_call: TRBJ1-1
clone_size: many
cdr3_aa: CASSLKGGRTEAFF
cdr3_nt: TGTGCCAGCAGTTTAAAGGGGGGGCGAACTGAAGCTTTCTTT

d_call: TRBD1
v_call: TRBV11-2
j_call: TRBJ2-1
clone_size: many
cdr3_aa: CASSAGTVLEQFF
cdr3_nt: TGTGCCAGCAGCGCAGGGACAGTACTGGAGCAGTTCTTC

d_call: -
v_call: TRBV2
j_call: TRBJ1-2
clone_size: few
cdr3_aa: CASRRGGGMEGYTF
cdr3_nt: TGTGCCAGCAGGAGAGGAGGGGGAATGGAAGGCTACACCTTC

d_call: -
v_call: TRBV7-6
j_call: TRBJ1-4
clone_size: many
cdr3_aa: CASSLGGGADEKLFF
cdr3_nt: TGTGCCAGCAGCTTAGGAGGTGGGGCCGATGAAAAACTGTTTTTT

d_call: -
v_call: TRBV5-1
j_call: TRBJ2-2
clone_size: many
cdr3_aa: CASSLAAGPGELFF
cdr3_nt: TGCGCCAGCAGCTTGGCCGCGGGGCCCGGGGAGCTGTTTTTT

d_call: -
v_call: TRBV11-1
j_call: TRBJ1-3
clone_size: many
cdr3_aa: CASSYGPGTSGNTIYF
cdr3_nt: TGTGCCAGCAGCTACGGACCCGGGACCTCTGGAAACACCATATATTTT

d_call: -
v_call: TRBV14
j_call: TRBJ2-3
clone_size: many
cdr3_aa: CASSPLTGSTSTDTQYF
cdr3_nt: TGTGCCAGCAGCCCACTTACAGGGTCGACCAGCACAGATACGCAGTATTTT

d_call: TRBD2
v_call: TRBV6-5
j_call: TRBJ2-5
clone_size: many
cdr3_aa: CASSYGGVAEETQYF
cdr3_nt: TGTGCCAGCAGTTACGGGGGGGTCGCGGAGGAGACCCAGTACTTC

d_call: TRBD2
v_call: TRBV3-1
j_call: TRBJ2-7
clone_size: medium-sized
cdr3_aa: CASRNSGREGEQYF
cdr3_nt: TGTGCCAGCAGAAATAGCGGGAGGGAAGGCGAGCAGTACTTC

d_call: TRBD1
v_call: TRBV6-1
j_call: TRBJ1-4
clone_size: many
cdr3_aa: CASSFTGTGGEKLFF
cdr3_nt: TGTGCCAGCAGTTTCACCGGGACAGGGGGAGAAAAACTGTTTTTT

d_call: TRBD2
v_call: TRBV6-1
j_call: TRBJ2-7
clone_size: many
cdr3_aa: CASTTLAGPYEQYF
cdr3_nt: TGTGCCAGCACCACCCTAGCGGGGCCCTACGAGCAGTACTTC

d_call: -
v_call: TRBV7-8
j_call: TRBJ1-5
clone_size: many
cdr3_aa: CASSLSGRANQPQHF
cdr3_nt: TGTGCCAGCAGCTTAAGCGGCAGGGCCAATCAGCCCCAGCATTTT

d_call: TRBD2
v_call: TRBV15
j_call: TRBJ2-7
clone_size: medium-sized
cdr3_aa: CATRERGSYEQYF
cdr3_nt: TGTGCCACCAGGGAGCGGGGATCCTACGAGCAGTACTTC

d_call: -
v_call: TRBV2
j_call: TRBJ2-7
clone_size: medium-sized
cdr3_aa: CASSPGSHSYEQYF
cdr3_nt: TGTGCCAGCAGTCCCGGGTCCCACTCCTACGAGCAGTACTTC

d_call: -
v_call: TRBV15
j_call: TRBJ2-7
clone_size: medium-sized
cdr3_aa: CATSIFQGDYEQYF
cdr3_nt: TGTGCCACCAGCATTTTCCAGGGTGACTACGAGCAGTACTTC

d_call: TRBD1
v_call: TRBV2
j_call: TRBJ1-2
clone_size: many
cdr3_aa: CASSTLRDRGDYGYTF
cdr3_nt: TGTGCCAGCAGTACCCTTAGGGACAGGGGAGACTATGGCTACACCTTC

d_call: -
v_call: TRBV27
j_call: TRBJ1-1
clone_size: few
cdr3_aa: CASHQGNRAFF
cdr3_nt: TGTGCCAGCCACCAGGGGAATAGAGCTTTCTTT

d_call: -
v_call: TRBV18
j_call: TRBJ2-3
clone_size: -
cdr3_aa: CASSPADIDTQYF
cdr3_nt: TGTGCCAGCTCACCGGCAGACATAGATACGCAGTATTTT

d_call: TRBD1
v_call: TRBV20-1
j_call: TRBJ1-2
clone_size: -
cdr3_aa: CSARDTGGADYGYTF
cdr3_nt: TGCAGTGCTAGAGACACAGGGGGCGCGGACTATGGCTACACCTTC

d_call: -
v_call: TRBV9
j_call: TRBJ2-5
clone_size: many
cdr3_aa: CASSGDSGAEETQYF
cdr3_nt: TGTGCCAGCAGCGGGGATTCGGGCGCTGAAGAGACCCAGTACTTC

d_call: -
v_call: TRBV12-3/TRBV12-4
j_call: TRBJ1-5
clone_size: many
cdr3_aa: CASNLQGPNQPQHF
cdr3_nt: TGTGCCAGCAACTTACAGGGCCCCAATCAGCCCCAGCATTTT

d_call: -
v_call: TRBV5-4
j_call: TRBJ2-1
clone_size: many
cdr3_aa: CASSVMLGANNEQFF
cdr3_nt: TGTGCCAGCAGCGTCATGCTAGGCGCAAACAATGAGCAGTTCTTC

d_call: -
v_call: TRBV28
j_call: TRBJ2-6
clone_size: many
cdr3_aa: CASISSGANVLTF
cdr3_nt: TGTGCCAGCATATCGAGTGGGGCCAACGTCCTGACTTTC

d_call: -
v_call: TRBV20-1
j_call: TRBJ2-3
clone_size: -
cdr3_aa: CSASRSDTQYF
cdr3_nt: TGCAGTGCTAGCCGCTCAGATACGCAGTATTTT

d_call: TRBD2
v_call: TRBV12-5
j_call: TRBJ2-3
clone_size: -
cdr3_aa: CASGLTLAASTDTQYF
cdr3_nt: TGTGCTAGTGGTTTGACACTAGCGGCTAGCACAGATACGCAGTATTTT

d_call: -
v_call: TRBV6-2/TRBV6-3
j_call: TRBJ2-2
clone_size: many
cdr3_aa: CASSYLDGTELFF
cdr3_nt: TGTGCCAGCAGTTACCTCGACGGTACGGAGCTGTTTTTT

d_call: -
v_call: TRBV7-8
j_call: TRBJ2-2
clone_size: many
cdr3_aa: CASNPPGPTENTGELFF
cdr3_nt: TGTGCCAGCAACCCCCCGGGGCCTACAGAAAACACCGGGGAGCTGTTTTTT

d_call: TRBD1
v_call: TRBV3-1
j_call: TRBJ2-5
clone_size: many
cdr3_aa: CASSQAGTGHLGTQYF
cdr3_nt: TGTGCCAGCAGCCAAGCAGGGACAGGGCATCTGGGGACCCAGTACTTC

d_call: TRBD2
v_call: TRBV20-1
j_call: TRBJ2-5
clone_size: many
cdr3_aa: CSARDTSGGATLQETQYF
cdr3_nt: TGCAGTGCTAGAGATACTAGCGGGGGGGCCACCTTACAAGAGACCCAGTACTTC